This record covers a single TCR beta chain. Trimming cost V 0 bases and J 1 base, with 13 bases left between them. CDR1 and CDR2 (germline): MGHRA, YSYEKL. This CDR3 is built from 16 residues. The sample originates from a study of response to subunit inactivated influenza vaccine. TCRdb ran MiXCR on the RT-PCR reads and lists one entry per CDR3 protein. The sample holds 500,000 to 550,000 distinct CDR3 sequences; around a quarter are singletons and the top ten take 2.5% to 3%. These same data were also listed under a study on T cells expressing NK-cell markers. In that study: In generating TCR beta cDNA, 5'RACE template switching with UMIs was used. Underlying the TCR beta repertoires were sorted CD3+CD56+NKG2C+, CD3+CD56+NKG2C- and CD3+CD56-NKG2C+ T cells. Sorting was limited to alpha-beta TCR-expressing T cells with an anti-gamma-delta TCR antibody in several experiments. Top CD8+ clonotypes included the dominant CD3+CD56+NKG2C+ clonotypes in roughly six donors.

The chain links TRBV4-1 to TRBJ2-7, with a weak D call TRBD2 (5 bases). The sequence was obtained from a man in his fifties who received an inactivated influenza vaccine. This specimen was CD4+ T cells sorted from PBMCs, taken 11 to 12 days after vaccination. The CDR3 loop reads CASSQDLGWRSYEQYF. The CDR3 bases are TGCGCCAGCAGCCAAGACCTGGGATGGAGGTCCTACGAGCAGTACTTC.